The entry below describes one T cell receptor beta chain. Its antigen remains unknown. Only in-frame clones appear in the TCRdb table, and some are missing; sequencing was by immunoSEQ multiplex PCR. Counted here are 29,000 or so clones, around 90% occurring once; the ten biggest clones make up 11%. This sample was taken from a study of graft-versus-host responses after intestinal transplantation. On the study more broadly: Multivisceral, liver-intestinal, or isolated intestinal transplants were received by the recipients. The study gave all recipients anti-thymocyte globulin induction, then tacrolimus and steroids for about three years. Findings and caveats of the study: Subjects displaying graft-donor T cell macrochimerism possessed elevated graft-versus-host to host-versus-graft clonal ratios inside allografts. Recipient marrow showed GvH clones, some seen first in ileum or blood.

This specimen was PBMCs, taken about 420 days after intestinal transplantation. This TCR derives from a human patient who received an intestinal transplant, so some T cells may come from the graft donor.

The CDR3 region is CATSRAPLAAGIEQFF. The CDR3 DNA follows: TGTGCCACCAGCAGAGCGCCACTAGCGGCCGGAATCGAGCAGTTCTTC. This chain uses TRBV15 with TRBJ2-1; TRBD2 aligns across 8 bases. The CDR3 is made up of 16 amino acids. The germline gives CDR1 LNHNV, CDR2 YYDKDF (reference sequence). V trimming: 1 base; J trimming: 10 bases; junction bases outside the gene matches: 12.